This T cell receptor beta chain came from a study of molecular identifiers for immune sequencing clone quantification. Study-level background: Four of five RNA aliquots from about 19,000 or 110,000 naive CD8 T cells were sequenced.

TCRdb passed the PCR reads through MiXCR, listing each CDR3 protein once. The sample records under 85,000 distinct CDR3 sequences, under 20% being singletons. CDR1 and CDR2 from the germline V gene are SGHVS and FQNEAQ. J gave up 2 bases and V 8 bases, and 9 bases lay outside the gene matches. This CDR3 is built from 14 residues. This clonotype was picked up a small number of times. V gene TRBV7-8 combines with J gene TRBJ2-7, with 7 bases that match TRBD1. This TCR derives from a human donor in good health. Some libraries in this study had Jurkat cell RNA spiked in. Specimen: naive CD8+ T cells from blood, with Jurkat cell RNA spiked in. Subset denoted: FACS-sorted CD8+CD4-CCR7+CD45RA+ naive T cells. The CDR3 DNA reads as TGTGCCAGCTGGGACAGCGAAAACACCTACGAGCAGTACTTC. Translation gives CASWDSENTYEQYF.